This TCR beta chain came from a study of T cell repertoires in cytomegalovirus infection. At the level of the study: Public TCR beta signatures indicated both CMV infection and matching HLA type.

Study-wide points: CMV-specific TCR beta clonotypes restricted by HLA-C dominated the ex vivo response.

CDR1 is DFQATT and CDR2 is SNEGSKA in the germline V gene (reference sequence). This CDR3 is built from 13 residues. In TCRdb, the reads were re-called with MiXCR into one record per CDR3 protein. The sample has approximately 500,000 distinct CDR3 sequences, approximately 15% seen once. This clonotype was counted between two and nine times. Its target is not known. This chain uses TRBV20-1 with TRBJ2-1, with 14 bases aligning to TRBD2. The sequenced sample consisted of CD8+ T cells from PBMCs. The source is a human donor in good health (CMV status not recorded). Some clones in this sample may be carry-over from other donors' samples. The CDR3 coding sequence is TGCGCCGAGGGACTAGCGGGAGTTTATGAGCAGTTCTTC. Translation gives CAEGLAGVYEQFF.